This T cell receptor (beta chain) appears in the sequencing data of a study of identifying expanded T cells in peripheral blood. Trimming removed 5 bases from V and 2 bases from J, with 9 bases in between. The CDR3 has 14 residues. The germline CDR1 and CDR2 sequences are MNHEY and SMNVEV (reference sequence). Assay used: immunoSEQ multiplex PCR; TCRdb lists only in-frame clones, some missing. The sample includes under 100,000 clones, roughly 81% of them seen just once. The sample holds a few counts of this clone. The clonotype comes from a person between 18 and 70 years old in good health. The chain couples TRBV27 to TRBJ1-4; D possibly corresponds to TRBD1 (5 bases). Material for sequencing was blood. CDR3: CASSPRGTNEKLFF. The DNA of the CDR3 is TGTGCCAGCAGTCCTAGGGGCACTAATGAAAAACTGTTTTTT.